Listed below are T cell receptor beta chains from one sample, sequenced in a study of control samples from healthy donors and cancer patients. Measured with immunoSEQ multiplex PCR; TCRdb has only the in-frame clones, and not every one. The sample shows roughly 220,000 clones, around 94% of them seen only once. Sequenced sample: blood. The source is a man aged 45-60 years in good health. Each CDR3 is given without its conserved first and last residue. A D gene is named only where the DNA matches it firmly.

>TRBV5-1|TRBJ2-5|11|.
ASSSQRGETQY
>TRBV5-1|TRBJ2-1|13|TRBD2
ASSLGSGVYNEQF
>TRBV10-3|TRBJ1-1|15|TRBD1
AISGDRGTQTNTEAF
>TRBV7-9|TRBJ2-2|9|.
ASSPGTVNF
>TRBV10-3|TRBJ1-1|12|.
AIRETGMNTEAF
>TRBV14|TRBJ2-2|12|.
ASSQLSANGELF
>TRBV15|TRBJ1-2|10|.
ATNYLGYGYT
>TRBV7-2|TRBJ2-7|13|TRBD2
ASSLGLSGFYEQY
>TRBV7-2|TRBJ2-7|13|.
ASSPGAGGAYEQY
>TRBV7-2|TRBJ1-5|11|.
ASSLGGEQPQH
>TRBV3-1/TRBV3-2|TRBJ1-4|13|.
ASSQGWAPEEKLF
>TRBV19|TRBJ1-2|10|.
ASSQGTEGYT
>TRBV29-1|TRBJ1-1|11|.
SVGAWEDTEAF
>TRBV7-9|TRBJ2-2|10|.
ASSLGLGDLF
>TRBV7-3|TRBJ2-1|11|.
ASSPDSYNEQF
>TRBV19|TRBJ1-1|12|.
ASNQPAQETEAF
>TRBV12-5|TRBJ2-1|13|TRBD1
ASGPSSGQSNEQF
>TRBV28|TRBJ1-1|14|.
ASSLWGGTVNTEAF
>TRBV6-6|TRBJ1-6|13|.
ASSSGPGPNSPLH
>TRBV19|TRBJ1-1|12|TRBD1
ASSLQGRNTEAF
>TRBV19|TRBJ1-5|12|TRBD1
ASTRTGVHQPQH
>TRBV9|TRBJ1-3|14|.
ASSLQGGSGRGTIY
>TRBV11-2|TRBJ1-6|12|.
ASSLDSYNSPLH
>TRBV5-1|TRBJ2-5|11|.
ASSLVGLGTQY
>TRBV19|TRBJ2-3|13|TRBD1
ASSIERGRTDTQY
>TRBV6-4|TRBJ2-3|11|.
ASSDTDPYTQY
>TRBV5-1|TRBJ1-3|15|.
ASSPSPAGTGGNTIY
>TRBV5-6|TRBJ2-1|13|.
ASSLPRGTYNEQF
>TRBV10-1|TRBJ2-1|14|.
ASSELGPGSYNEQF
>TRBV4-1|TRBJ1-1|13|.
ASSRKNGGNTEAF
>TRBV5-1|TRBJ1-2|12|.
ASSLESPMYGYT
>TRBV5-1|TRBJ2-2|12|TRBD1
ASSLTGGSGELF
>TRBV2|TRBJ1-3|11|.
ASLSVSGNTIY
>TRBV5-1|TRBJ1-1|10|.
ASSLVNTEAF
>TRBV5-4|TRBJ2-7|14|TRBD1
ASSLGGQGASREQY